Given below is one TCR beta chain in context. Its antigen is unknown. This specimen comes from a study of cytomegalovirus exposure and HLA in healthy donors. General study points: CMV antigen specificity of a few CMV-associated chains was confirmed in vitro. A later analysis appeared to link common viral pathogens to several of the most significant clusters. Data from an earlier analysis indicated that most TCR beta V segments were productive either about 90% or about 30% of the time. An ancestry cluster, one associated with Asian ancestry, reportedly showed fewer N-insertions than the approximately 670-donor mean in a later analysis.

Germline V CDR1 and CDR2: SGHTA, FQGNSA. The V gene end was trimmed by 5 bases and the J gene end by 8 bases; junction bases not matched to a gene: 14. The CDR3 is 16 residues long. The PCR used 60 Vbeta and 13 Jbeta primers. Method: immunoSEQ multiplex PCR; TCRdb's copy keeps in-frame clones and lacks some. The sample lists 110,000 to 150,000 clones, under 90% seen once, with approximately 2.7% in the top ten. This receptor was identified in a boy aged 2 to 9 in good health and CMV-seronegative. The sequenced material came from PBMCs. The chain uses TRBV7-2 and TRBJ2-1, with TRBD1 matching over 8 bases. CDR3 nucleotides: TGTGCCAGCAGCCCGAGGACAGGGCGGGCCTTTGATGAGCAGTTCTTC. This encodes CASSPRTGRAFDEQFF.